This T cell receptor (beta chain) was captured by sequencing in a study of blood T cell repertoires in COVID-19. Across the study: Sites in the United States, Italy and Spain provided acute and convalescent COVID-19 samples. The analysed material was cDNA or gDNA that came from T cells, B-cell-depleted T cells, or PBMCs.

Source study methods: Quantification of nucleated cells was approximated via reference gene primer amplification. The table came from immunoSEQ multiplex PCR; TCRdb's copy has only in-frame clones and leaves some out. For V, J and clone size, that table is used; D and trimming come from the DNA. The sample includes approximately 190,000 clones, nearly 90% of them seen just once. The sequence was obtained from a man aged 55 to 70 with active or convalescent COVID-19. The sample consisted of peripheral blood.

The CDR3 bases are TGTGCCAGCTCACCAAGAGGGTTTCGGCAGTACTTC. It is translated as CASSPRGFRQYF. This chain joins TRBV18 and TRBJ2-7; D is possibly TRBD2 (5 bases). CDR3 length: 12 amino acids. V shed 2 bases and J shed 9 bases, with 11 bases lying between them. CDR1 KGHSH and CDR2 LQKENI come from the germline V gene.